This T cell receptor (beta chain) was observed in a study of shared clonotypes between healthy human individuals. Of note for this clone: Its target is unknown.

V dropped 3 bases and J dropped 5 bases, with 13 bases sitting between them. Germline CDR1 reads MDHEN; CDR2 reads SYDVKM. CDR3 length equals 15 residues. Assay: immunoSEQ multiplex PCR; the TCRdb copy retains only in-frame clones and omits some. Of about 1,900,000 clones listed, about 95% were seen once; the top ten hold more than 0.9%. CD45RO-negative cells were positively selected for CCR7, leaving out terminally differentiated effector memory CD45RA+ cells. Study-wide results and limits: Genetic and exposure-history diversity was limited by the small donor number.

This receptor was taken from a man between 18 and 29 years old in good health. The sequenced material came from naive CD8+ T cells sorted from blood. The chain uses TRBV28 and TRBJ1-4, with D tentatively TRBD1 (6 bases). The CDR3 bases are TGTGCCAGCAGTTTCCCACAGGGCCCAAATGAAAAACTGTTTTTT. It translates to CASSFPQGPNEKLFF.